One and the same sample provided the 8 T cell receptor beta chains below, sequenced in a study of chemoradiotherapy in HPV16-positive cancers. The data were produced by immunoSEQ multiplex PCR, yet TCRdb's version contains in-frame clones alone and is incomplete. The data show 17,000 or so clones, with roughly 90% seen just once and roughly 14% held by the top ten. The sample here was blood, taken from a patient who underwent chemoradiotherapy. The receptor source for this set is a human donor with HPV-associated anogenital cancer.

The rearrangement uses TRBV2 and TRBJ2-1; 13 bases align to TRBD2. This CDR3 comprises 17 residues. Germline V gene lookup returns CDR1 SNHLY and CDR2 FYNNEI. V gave up 5 bases and J gave up 4 bases; unmatched junction bases: 8. The CDR3 DNA reads as TGTGCCAGCAGTTACCTCGGACTAGCGGGGGTATACAATGAGCAGTTCTTC. Its translation: CASSYLGLAGVYNEQFF.

CDR3 sequence: CASSPSYQETQYF. CDR3 DNA sequence: TGTGCCAGTAGTCCCTCGTACCAAGAGACCCAGTACTTC. This sequence joins TRBV19 and TRBJ2-5, with D uncertain. The V gene lost 5 bases and the J gene lost 0 bases, with 7 bases spanning the gap. Per germline, CDR1 LNHDA and CDR2 SQIVND (reference sequence). The CDR3 contains 13 residues.

The chain links TRBV5-1 to TRBJ2-1; TRBD2 matches at 12 bases. Losses at the gene ends were 4 bases for V and 6 bases for J; bases not matched to a gene: 2. The V gene's germline CDR1 is SGHRS and CDR2 YFSETQ. CDR3 length: 14 amino acids. CDR3 coding DNA: TGCGCCAGCAGCCTAGCGGGGGGGCCCAATGAGCAGTTCTTC. Protein sequence: CASSLAGGPNEQFF.

V usage is TRBV11-3 and J usage is TRBJ2-7; D ambiguous. This CDR3 spans 13 amino acids. Looked up from germline, CDR1 is SGHNT and CDR2 is YENEEA. V shed 3 bases and J shed 7 bases, with 13 bases lying between them. CDR3: CASSFVLGREQYF. In DNA, the CDR3 is TGTGCCAGCAGCTTCGTCCTAGGCAGGGAGCAGTACTTC.

The chain has TRBV10-3 and TRBJ1-4, with D perhaps TRBD1 (5 bases). Trimming stripped 9 bases from V and 6 bases from J, with 14 bases between. CDR3 length: 13 amino acids. Germline CDR1 ENHRY, CDR2 SYGVKD. The DNA of the CDR3 is TGTGCCATTCGGGGCAGGAGCGATGAAAAACTGTTTTTT. Translation gives CAIRGRSDEKLFF.

This clone was picked up one time. The chain recombines TRBV4-1 with TRBJ1-5; the D gene is possibly TRBD1 (5 bases). The CDR3 consists of 16 residues. Deletions cut 4 bases from V and 8 bases from J, with 21 bases between. Germline V gene lookup returns CDR1 MGHRA and CDR2 YSYEKL. This CDR3 reads CASSLYGASANEPQHF. In DNA, the CDR3 is TGCGCCAGCAGCCTCTATGGGGCGAGTGCAAATGAGCCCCAGCATTTT.

The V and J genes are TRBV5-4 and TRBJ2-6; 8 bases are a match to TRBD2. V shed 4 bases and J 3 bases; nucleotides not matched to a gene: 3. This CDR3 has 15 amino acids. Looked up from germline, CDR1 is SGHNT and CDR2 is YYREEE (reference sequence). CDR3 DNA: TGTGCCAGCAGCCGGGAGGGAAGTGGGGCCAACGTCCTGACTTTC. This translates into CASSREGSGANVLTF.

The chain joins TRBV5-5 to TRBJ2-2, with 10 bases fitting TRBD2. The V segment lost 5 bases and the J segment 1 base; nucleotides outside the gene matches: 5. From germline, CDR1 is SGHKS and CDR2 YYEKEE (reference sequence). The CDR3 extends over 16 amino acids. Here the CDR3 reads CASSNGLAENTGELFF. The CDR3 DNA reads TGTGCCAGCAGTAATGGACTAGCGGAGAACACCGGGGAGCTGTTTTTT.